This TCR beta chain comes out of a study of T cells in Graves' hyperthyroidism and ophthalmopathy. General study points: Researchers found most expanded thyroid clonotypes above 0.001 in blood as well.

What was amplified from RNA transcripts were TCR beta CDR3 regions. HTBI primers were the set used in a first-round RT-PCR of the TCR CDR3. One entry per CDR3 protein, called by TCRdb with MiXCR from the multiplex PCR reads. The table has about 700,000 distinct CDR3 sequences, approximately 42% seen once. Each diagnosis was grounded in clinical symptoms, serum thyroxine and TRAb, thyroid ultrasound, and orbital computed tomography. A note on this clonotype: Its target is unknown.

The ends lost 4 bases at V and 4 bases at J; junction bases unmatched: 1. This CDR3 is 12 amino acids long. In germline, CDR1 is SQVTM, CDR2 ANQGSEA. This rearrangement joins TRBV29-1 to TRBJ2-5, with TRBD1 matching 9 bases. Material for sequencing was peripheral blood or thyroid tissue (not recorded which). The clonotype comes from an adult man with Graves' disease, either hyperthyroidism or ophthalmopathy (not recorded which). The CDR3 sequence: CSVADRGETQYF. The CDR3 DNA follows: TGCAGCGTTGCGGACAGGGGAGAGACCCAGTACTTC.